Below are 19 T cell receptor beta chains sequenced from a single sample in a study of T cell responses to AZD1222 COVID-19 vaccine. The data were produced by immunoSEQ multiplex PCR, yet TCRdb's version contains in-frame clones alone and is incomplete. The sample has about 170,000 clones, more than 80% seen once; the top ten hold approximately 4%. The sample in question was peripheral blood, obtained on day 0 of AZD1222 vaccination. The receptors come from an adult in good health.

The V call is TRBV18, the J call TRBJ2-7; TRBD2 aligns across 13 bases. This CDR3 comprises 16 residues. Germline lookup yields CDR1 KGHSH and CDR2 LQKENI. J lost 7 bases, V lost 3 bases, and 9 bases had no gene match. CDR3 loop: CASSPGLAGEGGEQYF. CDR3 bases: TGTGCCAGCTCACCTGGACTAGCGGGAGAGGGAGGAGAGCAGTACTTC.

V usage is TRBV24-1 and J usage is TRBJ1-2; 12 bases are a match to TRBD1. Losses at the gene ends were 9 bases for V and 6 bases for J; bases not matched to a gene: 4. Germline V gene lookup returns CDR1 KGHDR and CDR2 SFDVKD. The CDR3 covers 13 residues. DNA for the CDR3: TGTGCCACCCAGGGACAGGGGGCAGATGGCTACACCTTC. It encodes CATQGQGADGYTF.

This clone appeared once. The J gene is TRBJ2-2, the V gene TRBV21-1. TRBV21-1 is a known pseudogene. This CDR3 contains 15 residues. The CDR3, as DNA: TGTGCCAGTAGCCCCCCCCCTGATAACACCGGGGAGCTGTTTTTT. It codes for CASSPPPDNTGELFF.

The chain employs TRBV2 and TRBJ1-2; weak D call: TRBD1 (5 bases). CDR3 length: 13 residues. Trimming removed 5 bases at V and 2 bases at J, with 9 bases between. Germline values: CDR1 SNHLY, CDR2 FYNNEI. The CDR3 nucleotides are TGTGCCAGCAGTCAGGGCAGAAACTATGGCTACACCTTC. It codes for CASSQGRNYGYTF. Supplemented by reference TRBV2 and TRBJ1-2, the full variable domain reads EPEVTQTPSHQVTQMGQEVILRCVPISNHLYFYWYRQILGQKVEFLVSFYNNEISEKSEIFDDQFSVERPDGSNFTLKIRSTKLEDSAMYFCASSQGRNYGYTFGSGTRLTVV.

The CDR3 region has the DNA TGTGCGGCTCGACAGGATAATAACTATGGCTACACCTTC. Translated: CAARQDNNYGYTF. This rearrangement joins TRBV6-4 to TRBJ1-2; possibly TRBD1 for D (6 bases). The germline gives CDR1 MRHNA, CDR2 SNTAGT. The CDR3 runs to 13 residues.

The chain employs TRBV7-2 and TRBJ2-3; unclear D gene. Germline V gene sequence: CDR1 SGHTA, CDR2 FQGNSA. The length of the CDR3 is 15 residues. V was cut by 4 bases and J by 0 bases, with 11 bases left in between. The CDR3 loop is CASSSPSASTDTQYF. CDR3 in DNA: TGTGCCAGCAGCTCACCGTCAGCTAGCACAGATACGCAGTATTTT.

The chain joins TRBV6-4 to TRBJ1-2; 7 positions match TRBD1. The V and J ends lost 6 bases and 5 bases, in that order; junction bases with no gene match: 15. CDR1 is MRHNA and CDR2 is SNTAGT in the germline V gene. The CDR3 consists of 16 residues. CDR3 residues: CASSGATGNLPYGYTF. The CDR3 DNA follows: TGTGCCAGCAGCGGGGCGACAGGGAACTTACCTTATGGCTACACCTTC.

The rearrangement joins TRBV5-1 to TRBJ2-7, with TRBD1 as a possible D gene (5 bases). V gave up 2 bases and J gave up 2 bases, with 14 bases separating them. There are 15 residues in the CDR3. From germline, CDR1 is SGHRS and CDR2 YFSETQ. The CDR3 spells CASSFFKGPTYEQYF. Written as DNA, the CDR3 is TGCGCCAGCAGCTTTTTCAAGGGGCCTACCTACGAGCAGTACTTC.

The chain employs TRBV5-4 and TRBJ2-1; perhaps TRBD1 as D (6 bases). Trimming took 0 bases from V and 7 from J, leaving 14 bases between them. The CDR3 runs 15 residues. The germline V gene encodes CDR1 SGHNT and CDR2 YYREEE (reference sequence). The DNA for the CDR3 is TGTGCCAGCAGCTTGGCCGGAACAGGGCAAAATGAGCAGTTCTTC. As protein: CASSLAGTGQNEQFF.

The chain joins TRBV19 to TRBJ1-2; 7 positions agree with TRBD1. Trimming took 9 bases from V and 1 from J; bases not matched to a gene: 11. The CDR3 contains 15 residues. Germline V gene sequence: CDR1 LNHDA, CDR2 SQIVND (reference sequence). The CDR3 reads CASKDGTDGNYGYTF. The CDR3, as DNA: TGTGCCAGCAAGGATGGGACAGACGGTAACTATGGCTACACCTTC.

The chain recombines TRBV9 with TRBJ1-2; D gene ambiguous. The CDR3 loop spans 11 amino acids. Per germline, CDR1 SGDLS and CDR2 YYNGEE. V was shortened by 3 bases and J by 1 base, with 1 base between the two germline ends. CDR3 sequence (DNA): TGTGCCAGCAGCGATAACTATGGCTACACCTTC. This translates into CASSDNYGYTF.

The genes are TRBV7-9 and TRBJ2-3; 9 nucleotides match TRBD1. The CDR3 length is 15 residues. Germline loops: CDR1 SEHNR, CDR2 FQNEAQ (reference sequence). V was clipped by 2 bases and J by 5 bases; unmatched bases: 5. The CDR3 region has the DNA TGTGCCAGCAGCTTATTCCGGGACAGGGTAGATACGCAGTATTTT. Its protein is CASSLFRDRVDTQYF. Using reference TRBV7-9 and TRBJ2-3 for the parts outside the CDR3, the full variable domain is DTGVSQNPRHKITKRGQNVTFRCDPISEHNRLYWYRQTLGQGPEFLTYFQNEAQLEKSRLLSDRFSAERPKGSFSTLEIQRTEQGDSAMYLCASSLFRDRVDTQYFGPGTRLTVL.

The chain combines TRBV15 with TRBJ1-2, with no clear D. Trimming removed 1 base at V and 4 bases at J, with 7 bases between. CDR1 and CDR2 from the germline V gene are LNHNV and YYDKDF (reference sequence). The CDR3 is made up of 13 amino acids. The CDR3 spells CATSRAPSYGYTF. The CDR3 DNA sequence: TGTGCCACCAGCAGAGCTCCCAGCTATGGCTACACCTTC.

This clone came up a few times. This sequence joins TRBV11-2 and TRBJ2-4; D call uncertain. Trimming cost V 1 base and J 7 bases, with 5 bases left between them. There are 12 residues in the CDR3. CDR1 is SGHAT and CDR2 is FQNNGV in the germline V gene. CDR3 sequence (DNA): TGTGCCAGCAGCTTAGGCTATAACATTCAGTACTTC. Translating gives CASSLGYNIQYF. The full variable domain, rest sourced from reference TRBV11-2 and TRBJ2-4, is EAGVAQSPRYKIIEKRQSVAFWCNPISGHATLYWYQQILGQGPKLLIQFQNNGVVDDSQLPKDRFSAERLKGVDSTLKIQPAKLEDSAVYLCASSLGYNIQYFGAGTRLSVL.

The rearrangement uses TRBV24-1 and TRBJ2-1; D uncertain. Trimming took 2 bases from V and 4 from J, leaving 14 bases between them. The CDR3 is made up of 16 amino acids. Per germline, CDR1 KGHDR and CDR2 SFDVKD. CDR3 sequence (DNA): TGTGCCACCAGTGATTCCTGGTCAACGAGTTACAATGAGCAGTTCTTC. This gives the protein CATSDSWSTSYNEQFF.

The CDR3 sequence is CASSEALLPTTRDNTGELFF. The CDR3, as DNA: TGTGCCAGCAGTGAAGCGCTTCTTCCAACCACGCGGGACAACACCGGGGAGCTGTTTTTT. The chain couples TRBV2 to TRBJ2-2; TRBD2 might be the D (6 bases). V was clipped by 0 bases and J by 2 bases, with 22 bases between them. The germline V gene encodes CDR1 SNHLY and CDR2 FYNNEI. The CDR3 totals 20 residues.

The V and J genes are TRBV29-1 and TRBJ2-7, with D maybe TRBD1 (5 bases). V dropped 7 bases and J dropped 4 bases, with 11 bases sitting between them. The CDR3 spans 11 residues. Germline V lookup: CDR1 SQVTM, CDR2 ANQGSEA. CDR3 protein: CSALTVYEQYF. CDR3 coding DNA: TGCAGCGCTTTGACAGTATACGAGCAGTACTTC.

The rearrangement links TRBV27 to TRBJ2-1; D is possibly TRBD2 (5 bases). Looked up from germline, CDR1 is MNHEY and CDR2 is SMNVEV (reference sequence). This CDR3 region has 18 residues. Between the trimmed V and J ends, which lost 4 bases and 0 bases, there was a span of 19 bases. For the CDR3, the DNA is TGTGCCAGCAGTTCTCTCGACTGGGCGGGTAGCTCCTACAATGAGCAGTTCTTC. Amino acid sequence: CASSSLDWAGSSYNEQFF.

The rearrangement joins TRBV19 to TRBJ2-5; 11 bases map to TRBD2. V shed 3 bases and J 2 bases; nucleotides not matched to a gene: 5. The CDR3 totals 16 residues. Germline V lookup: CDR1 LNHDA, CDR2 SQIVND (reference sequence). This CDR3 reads CASSIGLAGLQETQYF. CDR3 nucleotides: TGTGCCAGTAGTATCGGACTAGCGGGTTTACAAGAGACCCAGTACTTC. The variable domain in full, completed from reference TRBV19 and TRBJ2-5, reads DGGITQSPKYLFRKEGQNVTLSCEQNLNHDAMYWYRQDPGQGLRLIYYSQIVNDFQKGDIAEGYSVSREKKESFPLTVTSAQKNPTAFYLCASSIGLAGLQETQYFGPGTRLLVL.